The subject of this entry is one TCR beta chain. This sample is part of a study of blood T cell repertoires in COVID-19. In the source study's methods: Amplification from reference gene primers served as the basis for estimated nucleated cell counts. Generated by immunoSEQ multiplex PCR, the TCRdb table keeps only in-frame clones and is missing some. The V and J calls and clone size are taken from that table; D and trimming were inferred from the DNA. The sample carries a few hundred thousand clones, 87% recorded once. The sequenced sample was peripheral blood. This sequence originates from a man between 18 and 35 years old with active or convalescent COVID-19.

CDR3 residues: CASSPRDRPEAFF. CDR3 bases: TGTGCCAGCTCACCCCGGGACAGGCCTGAAGCTTTCTTT. The chain carries TRBV18 and TRBJ1-1, with TRBD1 matching 8 bases. Per germline, CDR1 KGHSH and CDR2 LQKENI. The V gene end was trimmed by 3 bases and the J gene end by 6 bases; junction bases not matched to a gene: 3. The CDR3 extends over 13 amino acids. The whole variable domain, remainder taken from reference TRBV18 and TRBJ1-1, is NAGVMQNPRHLVRRRGQEARLRCSPMKGHSHVYWYRQLPEEGLKFMVYLQKENIIDESGMPKERFSAEFPKEGPSILRIQQVVRGDSAAYFCASSPRDRPEAFFGQGTRLTVV.